The 26 T cell receptor beta chains listed next were all sequenced from one sample in a study of PD-L1 blockade in urothelial cancer. The method was immunoSEQ multiplex PCR; TCRdb's version includes in-frame clones alone and lacks a portion of them. The sample has some 110,000 clones, approximately 90% seen once; the top ten hold more than 1.5%. Time point reported: peripheral blood 6 weeks after treatment start. Source: PBMCs, taken around atezolizumab (anti-PD-L1) treatment. The receptors were gathered from a man between 60 and 75 years old with urothelial cancer.

The chain is built from TRBV28 and TRBJ1-5; a weak D match, TRBD1 (5 bases). The V end was cut by 8 bases, the J end by 4 bases, with 9 bases between. The CDR3 consists of 12 residues. CDR1 MDHEN and CDR2 SYDVKM come from the germline V gene. Written as DNA, the CDR3 is TGTGCCAGCGGGGGGAGTAATCAGCCCCAGCATTTT. Amino acid sequence: CASGGSNQPQHF.

The chain employs TRBV10-3 and TRBJ1-4; D is ambiguous. CDR1 and CDR2 from the germline V gene are ENHRY and SYGVKD. Trimming removed 2 bases at V and 0 bases at J, with 7 bases between. The CDR3 has 15 residues. The CDR3 loop is CAISEGQATNEKLFF. The CDR3 nucleotides read TGTGCCATCAGTGAGGGTCAGGCAACTAATGAAAAACTGTTTTTT.

This chain uses TRBV7-2 with TRBJ1-5; D call uncertain. The CDR3 is 15 amino acids. Germline V gene sequence: CDR1 SGHTA, CDR2 FQGNSA. Trimming pared 5 bases from V and 1 base from J, leaving 12 bases between. The CDR3 bases are TGTGCCAGCAGCATCGACCCCGGGAGCAATCAGCCCCAGCATTTT. Amino acids: CASSIDPGSNQPQHF.

The CDR3 DNA is TGTGCCAGCAGTGAACAGCGGACGGGGCAAGAGACCCAGTACTTC. This gives the protein CASSEQRTGQETQYF. J is TRBJ2-5 and V is TRBV2; a weak D match, TRBD2 (5 bases). There are 15 residues in the CDR3. In germline, CDR1 is SNHLY, CDR2 FYNNEI. V lost 2 bases, J lost 2 bases, and 12 bases lay in between.

This chain joins TRBV28 and TRBJ2-1; 10 bases line up with TRBD2. V shed 5 bases and J 6 bases; nucleotides not matched to a gene: 19. The CDR3 covers 19 residues. CDR1 is MDHEN, CDR2 SYDVKM, per germline. The CDR3 nucleotides read TGTGCCAGCAGTACCCGTAGGCTAGCGGGAGCCTTCGGGGGCAATGAGCAGTTCTTC. It is translated as CASSTRRLAGAFGGNEQFF.

This chain links TRBV11-2 with TRBJ2-5; 8 positions agree with TRBD1. The CDR3 spans 15 residues. V lost 1 base and J lost 6; bases outside the gene matches: 7. The germline V gene has CDR1 SGHAT and CDR2 FQNNGV. CDR3 loop: CASSLGAGGWKTQYF. The CDR3 region has the DNA TGTGCCAGCAGCTTAGGGGCAGGGGGCTGGAAGACCCAGTACTTC.

The chain links TRBV5-5 to TRBJ2-2, with 7 bases fitting TRBD1. The germline V gene has CDR1 SGHKS and CDR2 YYEKEE (reference sequence). The CDR3 consists of 14 residues. The trim removed 0 bases at V and 5 bases at J, leaving 1 base unmatched. As DNA, the CDR3 is TGTGCCAGCAGCTTGGGGACAGGAACCGGGGAGCTGTTTTTT. It yields the protein CASSLGTGTGELFF. Full variable domain (rest looked up from reference TRBV5-5 and TRBJ2-2): DAGVTQSPTHLIKTRGQQVTLRCSPISGHKSVSWYQQVLGQGPQFIFQYYEKEERGRGNFPDRFSARQFPNYSSELNVNALLLGDSALYLCASSLGTGTGELFFGEGSRLTVL.

Only a few counts were recorded for this clone. The rearrangement uses TRBV28 and TRBJ2-7; TRBD1 aligns across 7 bases. CDR1 and CDR2 from the germline V gene are MDHEN and SYDVKM. CDR3 size: 15 residues. Trimming cost V 4 bases and J 3 bases; bases outside gene matches: 9. CDR3 coding DNA: TGTGCCAGCAGTTCTCTAGGGACAGCTCTCTACGAGCAGTACTTC. Translating it yields CASSSLGTALYEQYF. Full variable domain (missing parts from reference TRBV28 and TRBJ2-7): DVKVTQSSRYLVKRTGEKVFLECVQDMDHENMFWYRQDPGLGLRLIYFSYDVKMKEKGDIPEGYSVSREKKERFSLILESASTNQTSMYLCASSSLGTALYEQYFGPGTRLTVT.

This chain links TRBV11-3 with TRBJ2-5; 7 bases are shared with TRBD2. The V and J ends lost 1 base and 5 bases, in that order; junction bases with no gene match: 1. Germline CDR1 and CDR2: SGHNT and YENEEA. The CDR3 contains 13 residues. CDR3 in amino acids: CASSLGGGETQYF. The CDR3 DNA reads as TGTGCCAGCAGCTTAGGGGGGGGTGAGACCCAGTACTTC.

This chain joins TRBV5-1 and TRBJ2-3; D is possibly TRBD2 (5 bases). V was pared by 4 bases and J by 2 bases, with 11 bases between. The CDR3 is 14 amino acids. The germline gives CDR1 SGHRS, CDR2 YFSETQ. The CDR3 loop is CASSADSHTDTQYF. The CDR3 DNA reads TGCGCCAGCAGCGCGGACTCCCACACAGATACGCAGTATTTT.

V and J are TRBV7-3 and TRBJ2-1, with 10 bases matching TRBD2. CDR3 length: 14 amino acids. Germline CDR1 reads SGHTA; CDR2 reads FQGTGA. V shed 5 bases, J shed 10 bases, and the junction held 8 bases outside the gene matches. The CDR3 nucleotides are TGTGCCAGCAGCCTCAGCGGGGGGGCCGGGGAGCAGTTCTTC. Translating gives CASSLSGGAGEQFF.

V usage is TRBV5-4 and J usage is TRBJ1-1; 8 nucleotides match TRBD1. The trim removed 9 bases at V and 7 bases at J, leaving 8 bases unmatched. The germline V gene has CDR1 SGHNT and CDR2 YYREEE (reference sequence). The CDR3 runs 12 residues. CDR3 DNA sequence: TGTGCCACCTACAGGGGGGATTTTGAAGCTTTCTTT. Protein product: CATYRGDFEAFF.

The J gene is TRBJ2-5, the V gene TRBV19; weak D call: TRBD1 (6 bases). Deletions cut 7 bases from V and 5 bases from J, with 17 bases between. Per germline, CDR1 LNHDA and CDR2 SQIVND (reference sequence). CDR3 length: 14 amino acids. This CDR3 is CASKDRIFTETQYF. The CDR3 DNA sequence: TGTGCCAGTAAGGACAGAATTTTTACCGAGACCCAGTACTTC.

The chain carries TRBV6-4 and TRBJ2-1; 10 nucleotides agree with TRBD2. The CDR3 consists of 14 residues. The V gene's germline CDR1 is MRHNA and CDR2 SNTAGT. V shed 8 bases and J 7 bases; nucleotides not matched to a gene: 8. CDR3 residues: CASELAGFPNEQFF. The CDR3 DNA reads as TGTGCCAGCGAACTAGCGGGGTTTCCAAATGAGCAGTTCTTC.

This clone was counted a single time. The gene calls are TRBV6-1 and TRBJ1-5; 7 positions match TRBD1. V lost 4 bases, J lost 2 bases, and 5 bases stayed unmatched. Germline CDR1 and CDR2: MNHNS and SASEGT. This CDR3 comprises 15 residues. The CDR3 coding sequence is TGTGCCAGCAGTGCCACAGGGGCGGGCAATCAGCCCCAGCATTTT. Amino acid sequence: CASSATGAGNQPQHF.

The chain combines TRBV28 with TRBJ2-2, with a weak D call TRBD2 (6 bases). V was cut by 7 bases and J by 4 bases, with 10 bases left in between. Germline CDR1 and CDR2: MDHEN and SYDVKM. The CDR3 is 13 residues long. The CDR3 DNA follows: TGTGCCAGCACCCCCGGGGGCACCGGGGAGCTGTTTTTT. It codes for CASTPGGTGELFF.

The V and J genes are TRBV18 and TRBJ1-1; tentative D call: TRBD1 (6 bases). V lost 1 base and J 4 bases, leaving 10 bases between the germline ends. The CDR3 extends over 14 amino acids. Germline CDR1 reads KGHSH; CDR2 reads LQKENI. The CDR3 region is CASSPQGDGTEAFF. CDR3 nucleotides: TGTGCCAGCTCACCACAGGGGGACGGCACTGAAGCTTTCTTT.

The J gene is TRBJ1-1, the V gene TRBV6-6; D is undetermined. V shed 2 bases and J shed 1 base, with 8 bases lying between them. The CDR3 covers 14 residues. Germline V gene data show CDR1 as MNHNY and CDR2 as SVGAGI (reference sequence). This CDR3 is CASSYREGNTEAFF. The CDR3 DNA reads as TGTGCCAGCAGTTACAGGGAGGGGAACACTGAAGCTTTCTTT.

Concerning this clone: Distinct nucleotide sequences in the sample also encode this CDR3. The chain joins TRBV18 to TRBJ1-2, with D uncertain. V dropped 3 bases and J dropped 2 bases, with 7 bases sitting between them. Germline V gives CDR1 KGHSH, CDR2 LQKENI. The CDR3 contains 13 residues. CDR3: CASSPRENYGYTF. CDR3 nucleotides: TGTGCCAGCTCACCCCGGGAAAACTATGGCTACACCTTC.

This chain connects TRBV6-5 to TRBJ1-2; D unresolved. CDR1 MNHEY and CDR2 SVGAGI come from the germline V gene. V lost 10 bases and J 2 bases, leaving 11 bases between the germline ends. The CDR3 covers 12 residues. The CDR3 DNA sequence: TGTGCCATCTCGACGGGGAACTATGGCTACACCTTC. It specifies CAISTGNYGYTF.

The CDR3 nucleotides are TGTGCCAGCAGCCCAGGGGGGCTGCGGGGAGGCACAGATACGCAGTATTTT. It specifies CASSPGGLRGGTDTQYF. This chain connects TRBV7-7 to TRBJ2-3; tentative D call: TRBD1 (7 bases). The CDR3 spans 17 residues. Germline V gene data show CDR1 as SSHAT and CDR2 as FNYEAQ (reference sequence). Trimming pared 5 bases from V and 1 base from J, leaving 19 bases between.

CDR3 DNA: TGTGCCAGCTCACCACTGCAGGGGCTCTCTGGAAACACCATATATTTT. Protein product: CASSPLQGLSGNTIYF. The chain joins TRBV18 to TRBJ1-3; the D gene is possibly TRBD1 (6 bases). V lost 1 base and J 0 bases, leaving 10 bases between the germline ends. Germline values: CDR1 KGHSH, CDR2 LQKENI. The CDR3 runs 16 residues.

There are a few counts of this clone. This chain uses TRBV10-1 with TRBJ1-1, with a possible D match to TRBD1 (5 bases). The V gene lost 5 bases and the J gene lost 4 bases, with 20 bases spanning the gap. From germline, CDR1 is WNHNN and CDR2 SYGVQD (reference sequence). The CDR3 sequence is 16 residues long. The CDR3 here is CASSPHRQKQLTEAFF. As DNA, the CDR3 is TGCGCCAGCAGTCCCCACCGACAGAAGCAACTCACTGAAGCTTTCTTT.

The V call is TRBV4-2, the J call TRBJ1-2; tentative D call: TRBD1 (5 bases). The CDR3 sequence is 15 residues long. Germline CDR1 LGHNA, CDR2 YNFKEQ. V was trimmed by 0 bases and J by 8 bases, leaving 16 bases between them. The CDR3 loop reads CASSQEGTVLEGYTF. The CDR3 nucleotides are TGTGCCAGCAGCCAAGAGGGGACTGTACTGGAGGGCTACACCTTC.

The chain employs TRBV19 and TRBJ2-3, with TRBD2 matching 8 bases. CDR1 is LNHDA and CDR2 is SQIVND in the germline V gene (reference sequence). Trimming took 8 bases from V and 8 from J; bases not matched to a gene: 9. The CDR3 consists of 13 residues. The CDR3 loop is CASGTRATRTQYF. DNA of the CDR3: TGTGCCAGTGGGACTAGGGCTACGCGTACGCAGTATTTT.

The gene calls are TRBV6-1 and TRBJ1-2; 8 bases match TRBD1. V lost 11 bases and J lost 8; bases outside the gene matches: 13. Germline lookup yields CDR1 MNHNS and CDR2 SASEGT. CDR3 length: 13 residues. CDR3 amino acids: CAGRQGARGGYTF. DNA for the CDR3: TGTGCCGGTCGCCAGGGGGCGCGAGGCGGCTACACCTTC.